This T cell receptor beta chain stems from a study of beta chain features in type 1 diabetes. General observations from the study: Over-representation of high TCR-expressing cells was a possible consequence of cDNA sequencing. VDJ junctions from patients with type 1 diabetes contained fewer insertions and more deletions. The naive, central memory and Treg TCRB repertoires of patients appeared to be more similar to one another than those of healthy donors. Moderate but significant shortening of TCRB CDR3s was recorded in all four CD4+ subsets from Type 1 diabetes patients.

Per the germline V gene, CDR1 is SGDLS and CDR2 is YYNGEE. The CDR3 is 15 residues long. The ends were cut back, 0 bases at V and 5 bases at J, with 11 bases in the middle. Note on this clone: Its antigen is unknown.

The entirety of the isolated RNA underwent reverse transcription, so expressed TCRB transcripts were sequenced. Generated by immunoSEQ multiplex PCR, the TCRdb table keeps only in-frame clones and is missing some. Here the sample spans 600,000 to 700,000 clones, roughly 12% being singletons. The genes are TRBV9 and TRBJ2-2, with a possible D match to TRBD2 (5 bases). The sample taken for sequencing was naive CD4+ T cells from blood. The sequence was obtained from a man aged 25-45 years with type 1 diabetes. The CDR3 sequence: CASSVESRGTGELFF. Written as DNA, the CDR3 is TGTGCCAGCAGCGTAGAGTCCCGAGGGACCGGGGAGCTGTTTTTT. Supplemented by reference TRBV9 and TRBJ2-2, the full variable domain reads DSGVTQTPKHLITATGQRVTLRCSPRSGDLSVYWYQQSLDQGLQFLIQYYNGEERAKGNILERFSAQQFPDLHSELNLSSLELGDSALYFCASSVESRGTGELFFGEGSRLTVL.